This record looks at one T cell receptor (beta chain) sequence and its context. The sample originates from a study of CD8+ T cells in alopecia areata. Indicated treatment: oral pan-JAK inhibitor, 5-10 mg twice daily. Sampling of alopecia areata patients yielded lesional scalp punch biopsies as well as peripheral blood. cDNA prepared by RNA extraction and subsequent reverse transcription served as the template for sequencing. Using immunoSEQ multiplex PCR, the repertoire was profiled, and TCRdb retains in-frame clones only, with some absent. The table lists about 120,000 clones, more than 40% of them singletons. Germline values: CDR1 SQVTM, CDR2 ANQGSEA. Germline trimming cut 4 bases from V and 7 bases from J; bases unmatched to any gene: 2. The CDR3 is made up of 13 amino acids.

Sequences were derived from CD4+ T cells sorted from blood, sampled at week 4, from a patient treated with tofacitinib. The J gene is TRBJ2-7, the V gene TRBV29-1; 15 bases map to TRBD2. The clonotype originates from a human donor with alopecia areata. The CDR3: CSVGGLAGGEQYF. The CDR3 DNA sequence: TGCAGCGTTGGGGGACTAGCGGGAGGTGAGCAGTACTTC.